Presented here are 20 T cell receptor beta chains from one specimen sequenced in a study of lymphopenia after photon versus proton radiotherapy. Measured with immunoSEQ multiplex PCR; TCRdb has only the in-frame clones, and not every one. The sample lists about 50,000 clones, about 83% occurring once. This specimen consisted of peripheral blood, obtained from a patient treated with photon-based radiotherapy. The receptors stem from a middle-aged man with gastric cancer.

This chain connects TRBV28 to TRBJ2-7; D is perhaps TRBD2 (7 bases). The CDR3 is 17 amino acids. Trimming took 4 bases from V and 2 from J, leaving 21 bases between them. CDR1 is MDHEN, CDR2 SYDVKM, per germline. The CDR3 is CASSSIRGSGLTYEQYF. In DNA, the CDR3 is TGTGCCAGCAGTTCCATCAGGGGATCGGGACTAACCTACGAGCAGTACTTC. The complete variable domain, with remaining parts taken from reference TRBV28 and TRBJ2-7, reads DVKVTQSSRYLVKRTGEKVFLECVQDMDHENMFWYRQDPGLGLRLIYFSYDVKMKEKGDIPEGYSVSREKKERFSLILESASTNQTSMYLCASSSIRGSGLTYEQYFGPGTRLTVT.

This chain connects TRBV9 to TRBJ2-1; 15 bases are a match to TRBD2. Losses at the gene ends were 1 base for V and 8 bases for J; bases not matched to a gene: 10. The CDR3 sequence is 18 residues long. Germline V CDR1 and CDR2: SGDLS, YYNGEE. The CDR3 region is CASSVTWTSGRADDEQFF. CDR3 in DNA: TGTGCCAGCAGCGTAACCTGGACTAGCGGGAGGGCCGACGATGAGCAGTTCTTC. Filled out from reference TRBV9 and TRBJ2-1, the complete variable domain reads DSGVTQTPKHLITATGQRVTLRCSPRSGDLSVYWYQQSLDQGLQFLIQYYNGEERAKGNILERFSAQQFPDLHSELNLSSLELGDSALYFCASSVTWTSGRADDEQFFGPGTRLTVL.

The chain couples TRBV15 to TRBJ2-5; TRBD1 or TRBD2 may be the D gene (5 bases each). The V and J ends lost 3 bases and 5 bases respectively, with 13 bases between them. This CDR3 region has 14 residues. Germline CDR1 LNHNV, CDR2 YYDKDF (reference sequence). CDR3 sequence (DNA): TGTGCCACCAGCAGCCCCGGGTGGGGGGAGACCCAGTACTTC. Translation: CATSSPGWGETQYF.

V gene TRBV30 combines with J gene TRBJ2-5; weak D call: TRBD2 (5 bases). CDR1 is GTSNPN and CDR2 is SVGIG in the germline V gene (reference sequence). The CDR3 contains 11 residues. V was trimmed by 1 base and J by 7 bases, leaving 7 bases between them. CDR3: CAWSEGATQYF. Written as DNA, the CDR3 is TGTGCCTGGAGTGAGGGAGCGACCCAGTACTTC.

The J gene is TRBJ1-1, the V gene TRBV5-1; D is ambiguous. CDR1 SGHRS and CDR2 YFSETQ come from the germline V gene. This CDR3 has 14 residues. V gave up 0 bases and J gave up 6 bases, with 12 bases separating them. CDR3 residues: CASSLGGEVAEAFF. DNA of the CDR3: TGCGCCAGCAGCTTGGGTGGGGAAGTGGCTGAAGCTTTCTTT.

The chain couples TRBV25-1 to TRBJ2-1; TRBD1 might be the D (5 bases). The CDR3 has 15 residues. The germline gives CDR1 MGHDK, CDR2 SYGVNS. Trimming stripped 0 bases from V and 4 bases from J, with 10 bases between. CDR3 residues: CASSEYRANYNEQFF. Here the CDR3 DNA reads TGTGCCAGCAGTGAATACAGGGCCAATTACAATGAGCAGTTCTTC.

V and J are TRBV6-1 and TRBJ2-2, with 11 bases lining up with TRBD1. The CDR3 length is 14 residues. V lost 8 bases, J lost 4 bases, and 3 bases stayed unmatched. Germline loops: CDR1 MNHNS, CDR2 SASEGT. This CDR3 is CASGDRGFTGELFF. The CDR3 nucleotides read TGTGCCAGCGGGGACAGGGGGTTCACCGGGGAGCTGTTTTTT.

In this sample, this clone turned up a few times. The chain uses TRBV11-2 and TRBJ1-2, with TRBD1 as a possible D gene (5 bases). V was cut by 4 bases and J by 9 bases, with 15 bases left in between. Germline V gives CDR1 SGHAT, CDR2 FQNNGV. There are 13 residues in the CDR3. CDR3: CASSSPMGGSYTF. DNA of the CDR3: TGTGCCAGCAGCTCACCGATGGGGGGAAGCTACACCTTC.

The V gene is TRBV2, the J gene TRBJ1-1; D unclear. Trimming pared 3 bases from V and 2 bases from J, leaving 4 bases between. Germline CDR1 reads SNHLY; CDR2 reads FYNNEI. This CDR3 spans 12 amino acids. CDR3 residues: CASSDTNTEAFF. CDR3 sequence (DNA): TGTGCCAGCAGTGACACTAACACTGAAGCTTTCTTT.

This chain joins TRBV19 and TRBJ1-2, with D perhaps matching TRBD1 (6 bases). The CDR3 length is 13 residues. Germline CDR1 is LNHDA and CDR2 is SQIVND (reference sequence). Trimming pared 2 bases from V and 5 bases from J, leaving 9 bases between. CDR3 sequence: CASSIQGYYGYTF. The CDR3, as DNA: TGTGCCAGTAGTATACAGGGGTATTATGGCTACACCTTC.

The V and J genes are TRBV13 and TRBJ2-2, with 7 positions matching TRBD1. V dropped 0 bases and J dropped 4; count of bases not matched to a gene: 5. The germline V gene has CDR1 PRHDT and CDR2 FYEKMQ (reference sequence). The CDR3 runs 16 residues. CDR3 loop: CASSLGLSGGTGELFF. The CDR3, as DNA: TGTGCCAGCAGCTTAGGCCTTTCAGGGGGCACCGGGGAGCTGTTTTTT.

This chain links TRBV11-2 with TRBJ2-7; perhaps TRBD2 as D (5 bases). Germline assignment: CDR1 SGHAT and CDR2 FQNNGV. The length of the CDR3 is 14 residues. Trimming stripped 5 bases from V and 3 bases from J, with 14 bases between. The CDR3 coding sequence is TGTGCCAGCAGCGCCCTGAGGAGGATCTACGAGCAGTACTTC. It yields the protein CASSALRRIYEQYF.

The chain joins TRBV7-6 to TRBJ2-1; the match to TRBD2 covers 13 bases. J lost 7 bases, V lost 4 bases, and 7 bases had no gene match. The CDR3 extends over 16 amino acids. Germline CDR1 reads SGHVS; CDR2 reads FNYEAQ. The DNA of the CDR3 is TGTGCCAGCAGCTACACCGGGACTAGCGGGATTAATGAGCAGTTCTTC. It specifies CASSYTGTSGINEQFF.

This chain links TRBV15 with TRBJ2-7, with 8 nucleotides matching TRBD2. Germline V gene data show CDR1 as LNHNV and CDR2 as YYDKDF (reference sequence). With V trimmed by 0 bases and J by 9 bases, 19 bases remained unmatched. There are 18 residues in the CDR3. Here the CDR3 DNA reads TGTGCCACCAGCAGAGATTATGGGGGGTTGGGTAGCGGGATGTCGCAGTACTTC. It specifies CATSRDYGGLGSGMSQYF.

This clone is judged medium-sized (0.01 to 0.1%). The gene calls are TRBV4-2 and TRBJ1-2, with 9 bases that match TRBD1. Per the germline V gene, CDR1 is LGHNA and CDR2 is YNFKEQ. This CDR3 has 15 amino acids. V shed 5 bases, J shed 2 bases, and the junction held 6 bases outside the gene matches. DNA for the CDR3: TGTGCCAGCAGCGCCACAGGGGGCGCAAACTATGGCTACACCTTC. Translation gives CASSATGGANYGYTF.

The chain carries TRBV28 and TRBJ1-3, with 8 nucleotides matching TRBD1. Trimming cost V 2 bases and J 0 bases; bases outside gene matches: 3. The length of the CDR3 is 16 residues. Germline loops: CDR1 MDHEN, CDR2 SYDVKM. CDR3 region: CASSLLTGGSGNTIYF. The CDR3 nucleotides read TGTGCCAGCAGTTTACTTACAGGGGGCTCTGGAAACACCATATATTTT.

This chain connects TRBV7-3 to TRBJ1-1; D remains ambiguous. Deletions cut 5 bases from V and 6 bases from J, with 22 bases between. The CDR3 extends over 16 amino acids. The germline CDR1 and CDR2 sequences are SGHTA and FQGTGA. The CDR3 sequence is CASSEITYGPGAEAFF. CDR3 nucleotides: TGTGCCAGCAGCGAGATAACATATGGACCGGGAGCTGAAGCTTTCTTT.

This clone was observed a few times. The chain carries TRBV19 and TRBJ1-1; TRBD1 might be the D (6 bases). The CDR3 loop spans 13 amino acids. V lost 6 bases and J 0 bases, leaving 8 bases between the germline ends. Germline lookup yields CDR1 LNHDA and CDR2 SQIVND (reference sequence). The CDR3 nucleotides read TGTGCCAGTAGGACAGGCATGAACACTGAAGCTTTCTTT. It encodes CASRTGMNTEAFF.

The chain carries TRBV2 and TRBJ1-3; the D gene is possibly TRBD1 (6 bases). The CDR3 has 15 residues. V was clipped by 4 bases and J by 6 bases, with 16 bases between them. Germline-derived CDR1 and CDR2 are SNHLY and FYNNEI. The CDR3 DNA reads TGTGCCAGCAGTGCCGGGGGGCGCTTAGTAAACACCATATATTTT. Encoded protein: CASSAGGRLVNTIYF.

The rearrangement links TRBV18 to TRBJ2-7; a possible D gene is TRBD1 (7 bases). Trimming left V 3 bases short and J 6 bases short, with 15 bases between. Germline CDR1 KGHSH, CDR2 LQKENI. The CDR3 covers 14 residues. This CDR3 reads CASSPNRGAGEQYF. DNA of the CDR3: TGTGCCAGCTCACCGAACAGGGGAGCGGGCGAGCAGTACTTC.